This T cell receptor (beta chain) was identified in a study of technical replicates of blood from a few donors. Profiled with immunoSEQ multiplex PCR; TCRdb holds only in-frame clones, not every one. Here the sample spans about 75,000 clones, approximately 97% being singletons. The sequenced sample consisted of T cells isolated from PBMCs. This TCR derives from a human donor in good health.

Here the CDR3 reads CASSVAGVGNTEAFF. CDR3 coding DNA: TGTGCCAGCAGCGTAGCGGGTGTGGGGAACACTGAAGCTTTCTTT. This chain uses TRBV9 with TRBJ1-1; D not certain. The CDR3 totals 15 residues. Germline values: CDR1 SGDLS, CDR2 YYNGEE. The V end was cut by 0 bases, the J end by 1 base, with 10 bases between.